These T cell receptor beta chains were read from a single sample in a study of regulatory T cells in long-lasting Graves disease. TCRdb itself ran the multiplex PCR reads through MiXCR, one entry per CDR3 protein. The profile shows 350,000 to 450,000 distinct CDR3 sequences, 15% of them singletons. The same sample was also studied in work on T cells in Graves' hyperthyroidism and ophthalmopathy.

Specimen: peripheral blood mononuclear cells (PBMCs), collected at new diagnosis, from a patient treated with antithyroid drugs. The source is a woman younger than 45 with Graves disease. Both conserved end residues are part of each CDR3. The D gene is left open where the match is weak. Where a row states a size, it is once, few, many or the class of an expanded clone; other rows omit it.

>TRBJ2-7|.|TRBV7-8|TRBD2
CASRWTSGPAEQYF
TGTGCCAGCAGGTGGACTAGCGGACCCGCCGAGCAGTACTTC
>TRBJ2-5|.|TRBV24-1|.
CATSESREETQYF
TGTGCCACCAGTGAATCCAGGGAAGAGACCCAGTACTTC
>TRBJ1-1|many|TRBV12-3/TRBV12-4|.
CASSYSRYGAFF
TGTGCCAGCAGTTATTCCCGGTACGGGGCCTTCTTT
>TRBJ2-7|many|TRBV7-8|TRBD2
CASSGGLAATYEQYF
TGTGCCAGCAGCGGGGGACTAGCGGCGACCTACGAGCAGTACTTC
>TRBJ2-5|few|TRBV28|TRBD1
CASSPDRGGETQYF
TGTGCCAGCAGTCCGGACAGGGGTGGTGAGACCCAGTACTTC
>TRBJ2-2|few|TRBV7-3|.
CASSLTPPRETGELFF
TGTGCCAGCAGCTTAACGCCCCCCCGGGAGACCGGGGAGCTGTTTTTT
>TRBJ2-1|few|TRBV6-1|TRBD2
CASNTRTSGINEQFF
TGTGCCAGCAACACGAGGACTAGCGGAATCAATGAGCAGTTCTTC
>TRBJ2-7|many|TRBV5-1|.
CASSFVSDPSYEQYF
TGCGCCAGCAGCTTCGTGTCCGACCCCTCCTACGAGCAGTACTTC
>TRBJ2-1|many|TRBV11-3|TRBD2
CASSGTRSGNEQFF
TGTGCCAGCAGCGGGACTAGATCGGGCAATGAGCAGTTCTTC
>TRBJ2-3|few|TRBV27|.
CASSLYEGITDTQYF
TGTGCCAGCAGTTTATATGAGGGTATAACAGATACGCAGTATTTT
>TRBJ2-4|few|TRBV10-3|.
CAISEGAGAGSKNIQYF
TGTGCCATCAGTGAGGGGGCGGGGGCTGGGTCCAAAAACATTCAGTACTTC
>TRBJ2-7|many|TRBV2|.
CASSRGIYEQYF
TGTGCCAGCAGTCGGGGCATCTACGAGCAGTACTTC
>TRBJ2-7|.|TRBV4-1|TRBD2
CASSQDNGGRAVNWVDEQYF
TGCGCCAGCAGCCAAGATAACGGCGGGAGGGCCGTCAATTGGGTGGACGAGCAGTACTTC
>TRBJ2-3|many|TRBV18|.
CASSPAGLTDTQYF
TGTGCCAGCTCACCCGCGGGACTTACAGATACGCAGTATTTT
>TRBJ2-2|many|TRBV2|TRBD2
CASTRLAGNTGELFF
TGTGCCAGCACGAGACTAGCGGGGAACACCGGGGAGCTGTTTTTT
>TRBJ2-3|.|TRBV4-2|TRBD2
CASSPAGENRYF
TGTGCCAGCAGCCCCGCGGGGGAAAATCGGTATTTT
>TRBJ1-1|many|TRBV28|.
CASSLDGRLLNTEAFF
TGTGCCAGCAGTTTAGATGGACGCCTACTGAACACTGAAGCTTTCTTT
>TRBJ2-3|many|TRBV12-3/TRBV12-4|.
CASSKRDTQYF
TGTGCCAGCAGCAAAAGAGATACGCAGTATTTT
>TRBJ1-2|many|TRBV6-2/TRBV6-3|.
CASRLDGGYTF
TGTGCCAGCAGACTCGACGGGGGCTACACCTTC
>TRBJ1-1|many|TRBV29-1|.
CSAERGRGGTEAFF
TGCAGCGCCGAAAGAGGCAGGGGAGGCACTGAAGCTTTCTTT
>TRBJ2-5|.|TRBV25-1|.
CASSEFLEGETQYF
TGTGCCAGCAGTGAATTTCTAGAGGGGGAGACCCAGTACTTC
>TRBJ2-7|many|TRBV28|TRBD2
CASSFSGRVGEQYF
TGTGCCAGCAGTTTCAGCGGGAGGGTTGGCGAGCAGTACTTC
>TRBJ2-1|.|TRBV19|.
CASTFGNYNEQFF
TGTGCCAGTACGTTCGGGAACTACAATGAGCAGTTCTTC
>TRBJ2-7|.|TRBV4-1|.
CASSAPPSYEQYF
TGCGCCAGCAGCGCGCCCCCCTCTTACGAGCAGTACTTC
>TRBJ2-3|few|TRBV5-4|TRBD2
CASSLGGPTSGSPSRDTQYF
TGTGCCAGCAGCTTGGGGGGCCCAACTAGCGGGAGCCCCTCACGAGATACGCAGTATTTT
>TRBJ2-1|many|TRBV2|.
CASREGRNEQFF
TGTGCCAGCCGTGAAGGCAGAAATGAGCAGTTCTTC
>TRBJ1-5|.|TRBV10-3|TRBD1
CAISDGTGVAQPQHF
TGTGCCATCAGTGACGGAACAGGGGTGGCTCAGCCCCAGCATTTT
>TRBJ2-7|many|TRBV12-3/TRBV12-4|.
CASSFFRRTSEQYF
TGTGCCAGCAGTTTCTTCCGCCGGACCAGCGAGCAGTACTTC
>TRBJ1-1|.|TRBV10-3|.
CAISGAGAVDTEAFF
TGTGCCATCAGTGGGGCAGGGGCGGTAGACACTGAAGCTTTCTTT
>TRBJ1-1|.|TRBV7-2|TRBD1
CASSSSQGIGTEAFF
TGTGCCAGCAGCTCGTCACAGGGGATTGGCACTGAAGCTTTCTTT
>TRBJ2-1|many|TRBV12-3/TRBV12-4|.
CACKGLNEQFF
TGTGCCTGCAAAGGGTTGAATGAGCAGTTCTTC
>TRBJ2-5|.|TRBV6-5|TRBD2
CASSYHPAGRAVEETQYF
TGTGCCAGCAGTTACCATCCAGCGGGAAGGGCCGTTGAAGAGACCCAGTACTTC
>TRBJ2-1|many|TRBV18|TRBD1
CASSRQGGEQFF
TGTGCCAGCTCAAGACAGGGGGGTGAGCAGTTCTTC
>TRBJ2-1|many|TRBV11-3|TRBD2
CASSRVGTSVNEQFF
TGTGCCAGCAGCCGTGTGGGGACTAGTGTCAATGAGCAGTTCTTC
>TRBJ2-7|many|TRBV3-1|.
CASSRLPTGTSTYEQYF
TGTGCCAGCAGCCGACTACCTACAGGGACAAGCACCTACGAGCAGTACTTC
>TRBJ2-5|once|TRBV6-4|.
CASSDPRGRIETQYF
TGTGCCAGCAGTGACCCCCGGGGACGGATCGAGACCCAGTACTTC
>TRBJ2-7|.|TRBV20-1|TRBD2
CSARGVGGSQEQYF
TGCAGTGCTAGAGGAGTTGGCGGGAGTCAGGAGCAGTACTTC
>TRBJ1-4|.|TRBV28|TRBD1
CASTDREDEKLFF
TGTGCCAGCACGGACAGGGAGGATGAAAAACTGTTTTTT
>TRBJ2-3|.|TRBV29-1|TRBD2
CSVAASGRAIDTQYF
TGCAGCGTTGCAGCTAGCGGGAGGGCCATAGATACGCAGTATTTT
>TRBJ2-7|few|TRBV3-1|.
CASSQGLVGYEQYF
TGTGCCAGCAGCCAAGGGCTAGTCGGGTACGAGCAGTACTTC
>TRBJ2-2|many|TRBV28|.
CASSFGEPSGELFF
TGTGCCAGCAGTTTTGGCGAGCCTAGCGGGGAGCTGTTTTTT